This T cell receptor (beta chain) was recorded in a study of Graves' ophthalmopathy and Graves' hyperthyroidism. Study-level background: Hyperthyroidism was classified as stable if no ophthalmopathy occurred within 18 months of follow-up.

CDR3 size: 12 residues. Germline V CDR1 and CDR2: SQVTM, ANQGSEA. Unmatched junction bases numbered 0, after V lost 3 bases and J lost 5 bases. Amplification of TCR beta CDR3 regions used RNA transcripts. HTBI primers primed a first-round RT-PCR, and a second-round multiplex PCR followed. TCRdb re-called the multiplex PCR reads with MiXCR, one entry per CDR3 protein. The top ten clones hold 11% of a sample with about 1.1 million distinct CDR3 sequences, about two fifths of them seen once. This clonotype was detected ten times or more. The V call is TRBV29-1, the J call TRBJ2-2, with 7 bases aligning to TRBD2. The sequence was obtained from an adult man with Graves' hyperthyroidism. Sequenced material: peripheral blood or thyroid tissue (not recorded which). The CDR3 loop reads CSVDGGTGELFF. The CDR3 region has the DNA TGCAGCGTTGACGGGGGGACCGGGGAGCTGTTTTTT.